This T cell receptor beta chain comes out of a study of T cells after yellow fever vaccination. About the study: Where fractions had low cell numbers, libraries were prepared from them with the SMART-Seq v4 Ultra Low Input RNA kit. Study-wide findings and caveats: Only a minor proportion of clonotypes was detected across both CD4 and CD8 compartments. Reappearance after the booster was seen for most primary-vaccination clones, at 95% to 96% CD4 and around 90% CD8.

This clonotype appeared many times. Its antigen is not identified. A 5'RACE template-switching step, the method used to make TCR cDNA, added a universal primer site and UMIs. Each CDR3 protein is one row after TCRdb ran MiXCR on the 5' RACE reads. The sample includes about 350,000 distinct CDR3 sequences, roughly 10% of them seen just once. Unmatched junction bases numbered 4, after V lost 6 bases and J lost 2 bases. This CDR3 comprises 15 residues. The chain uses TRBV12-3 or TRBV12-4 and TRBJ2-1; 10 bases map to TRBD2. The origin of this receptor is a man aged 18 to 35 who received the YFV17D yellow fever vaccine. This specimen was PBMCs, taken on the day of the first yellow fever vaccination. The DNA for the CDR3 is TGTGCCAGCAGACAGAGCGGGGGGGCCTACAATGAGCAGTTCTTC. This translates into CASRQSGGAYNEQFF.